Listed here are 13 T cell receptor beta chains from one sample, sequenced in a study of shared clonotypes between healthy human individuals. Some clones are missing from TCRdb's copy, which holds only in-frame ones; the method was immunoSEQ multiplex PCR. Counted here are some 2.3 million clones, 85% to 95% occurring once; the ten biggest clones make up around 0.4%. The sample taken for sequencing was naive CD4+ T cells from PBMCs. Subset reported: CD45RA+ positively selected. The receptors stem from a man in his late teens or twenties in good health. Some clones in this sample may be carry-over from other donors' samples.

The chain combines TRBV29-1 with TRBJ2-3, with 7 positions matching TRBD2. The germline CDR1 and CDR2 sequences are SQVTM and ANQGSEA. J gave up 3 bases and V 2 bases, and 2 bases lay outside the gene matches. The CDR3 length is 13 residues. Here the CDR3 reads CSVERDYTDTQYF. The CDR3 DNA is TGCAGCGTTGAAAGGGACTATACAGATACGCAGTATTTT.

CDR3 sequence reads: CASSLALLGVNTGELFF. In DNA, the CDR3 is TGCGCCAGCAGCTTGGCCCTTTTAGGGGTGAACACCGGGGAGCTGTTTTTT. The V gene is TRBV5-1, the J gene TRBJ2-2; perhaps TRBD1 as D (5 bases). V shed 0 bases and J shed 1 base, with 13 bases lying between them. This CDR3 contains 17 residues. Germline V gene lookup returns CDR1 SGHRS and CDR2 YFSETQ.

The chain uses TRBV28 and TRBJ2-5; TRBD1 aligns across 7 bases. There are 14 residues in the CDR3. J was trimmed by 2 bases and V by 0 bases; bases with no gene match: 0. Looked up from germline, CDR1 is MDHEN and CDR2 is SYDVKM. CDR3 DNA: TGTGCCAGCAGTTTATGGGGACAGCAAGAGACCCAGTACTTC. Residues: CASSLWGQQETQYF.

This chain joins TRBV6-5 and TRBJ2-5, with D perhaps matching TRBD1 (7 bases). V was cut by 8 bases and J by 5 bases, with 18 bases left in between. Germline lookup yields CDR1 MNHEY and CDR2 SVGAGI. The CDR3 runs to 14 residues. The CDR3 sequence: CASAPPPGGETQYF. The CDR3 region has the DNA TGTGCCAGCGCCCCACCCCCAGGGGGGGAGACCCAGTACTTC.

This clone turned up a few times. Written as DNA, the CDR3 is TGTGCCAGCTCACCTGAGTTCTGGTTTGGCAATCAGCCCCAGCATTTT. Protein sequence: CASSPEFWFGNQPQHF. The V and J genes are TRBV18 and TRBJ1-5; D is ambiguous. This CDR3 has 16 residues. Germline V CDR1 and CDR2: KGHSH, LQKENI. V was clipped by 3 bases and J by 2 bases, with 14 bases between them.

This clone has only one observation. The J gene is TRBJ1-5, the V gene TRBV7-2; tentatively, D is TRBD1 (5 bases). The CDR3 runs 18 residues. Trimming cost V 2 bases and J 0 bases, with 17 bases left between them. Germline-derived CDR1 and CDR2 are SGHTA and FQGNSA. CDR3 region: CASSLTTPGTYSNQPQHF. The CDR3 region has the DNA TGTGCCAGCAGCTTAACAACCCCGGGGACCTATAGCAATCAGCCCCAGCATTTT.

CDR3 sequence (DNA): TGTGCCAGCAGCTTGGGGGTCCTTGGCGGCTATGGCTACACCTTC. Encoded protein: CASSLGVLGGYGYTF. The chain uses TRBV5-4 and TRBJ1-2; D not certain. Germline CDR1 is SGHNT and CDR2 is YYREEE (reference sequence). This CDR3 comprises 15 residues. Trimming shortened V by 0 bases and J by 4 bases, and 13 bases separated the two germline ends.

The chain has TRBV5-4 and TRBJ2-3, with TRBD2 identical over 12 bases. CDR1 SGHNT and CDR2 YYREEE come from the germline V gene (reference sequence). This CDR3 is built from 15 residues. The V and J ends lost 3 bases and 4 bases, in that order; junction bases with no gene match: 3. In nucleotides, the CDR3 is TGTGCCAGCAGCTCCCGGACTAGCGGGGCAGATACGCAGTATTTT. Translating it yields CASSSRTSGADTQYF.

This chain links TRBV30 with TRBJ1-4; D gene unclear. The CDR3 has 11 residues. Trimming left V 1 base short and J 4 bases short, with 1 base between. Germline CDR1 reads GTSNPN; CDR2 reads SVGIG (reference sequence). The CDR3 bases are TGTGCCTGGAGTGATAATGAAAAACTGTTTTTT. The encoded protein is CAWSDNEKLFF.

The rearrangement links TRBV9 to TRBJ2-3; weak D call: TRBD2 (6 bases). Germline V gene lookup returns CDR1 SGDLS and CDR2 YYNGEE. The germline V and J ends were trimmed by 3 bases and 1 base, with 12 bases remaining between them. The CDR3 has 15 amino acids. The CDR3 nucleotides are TGTGCCAGCAGCGGCCCCGGGACTCGCACAGATACGCAGTATTTT. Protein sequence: CASSGPGTRTDTQYF.

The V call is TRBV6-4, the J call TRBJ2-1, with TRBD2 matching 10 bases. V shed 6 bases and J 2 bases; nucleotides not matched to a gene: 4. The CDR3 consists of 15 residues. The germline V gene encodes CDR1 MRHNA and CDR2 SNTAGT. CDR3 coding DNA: TGTGCCAGCAGACCCCTAGCGGGAGCCTACAATGAGCAGTTCTTC. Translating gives CASRPLAGAYNEQFF.

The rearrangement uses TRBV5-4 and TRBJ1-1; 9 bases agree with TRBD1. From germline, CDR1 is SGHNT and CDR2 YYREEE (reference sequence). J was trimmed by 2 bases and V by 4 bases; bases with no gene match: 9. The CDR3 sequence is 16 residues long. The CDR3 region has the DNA TGTGCCAGCAGCCGAACAGGGGGCAGAGGCAACACTGAAGCTTTCTTT. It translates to CASSRTGGRGNTEAFF.

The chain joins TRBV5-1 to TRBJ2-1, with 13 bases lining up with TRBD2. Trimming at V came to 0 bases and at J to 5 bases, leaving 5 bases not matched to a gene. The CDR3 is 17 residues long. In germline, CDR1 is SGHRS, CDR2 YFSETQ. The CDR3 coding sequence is TGCGCCAGCAGCTTGGGGACTAGCGGGAGCTATAACAATGAGCAGTTCTTC. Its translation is CASSLGTSGSYNNEQFF.